The next 30 T cell receptor beta chains were all read from a single sample in a study of T cells in Graves' hyperthyroidism and ophthalmopathy. The investigators amplified TCR beta CDR3 regions from RNA transcripts. HTBI primers were used for first-round RT-PCR of the TCR CDR3. MiXCR was run by TCRdb on the multiplex PCR reads, yielding one entry per CDR3 protein. The repertoire holds nearly 600,000 distinct CDR3 sequences, with over 12% as singletons. Input material: blood. Receptor source: a woman between 18 and 29 years old with Graves' ophthalmopathy.

This clonotype has a count of ten or more. The chain links TRBV7-9 to TRBJ2-1, with D maybe TRBD2 (8 bases). V was shortened by 5 bases and J by 8 bases, with 19 bases between the two germline ends. Germline V gives CDR1 SEHNR, CDR2 FQNEAQ (reference sequence). The CDR3 loop spans 15 amino acids. The CDR3 reads CASSQTGYGRDEQFF. DNA for the CDR3: TGTGCCAGCAGCCAGACAGGGTACGGGAGGGATGAGCAGTTCTTC.

The chain employs TRBV11-3 and TRBJ2-7, with 9 bases identical to TRBD1. With 1 base clipped from V and 9 bases from J, the junction kept 4 bases outside the gene matches. CDR1 is SGHNT, CDR2 YENEEA, per germline. The CDR3 is 13 residues long. The CDR3 is CASSLVPGQGQYF. The CDR3 DNA follows: TGTGCCAGCAGCTTAGTTCCGGGACAGGGGCAGTACTTC.

In its sample, this clonotype was seen many times. In DNA form, the CDR3 reads TGTGCCAGCAGCTCGGCAGGGATTGGCCCTAACTATGGCTACACCTTC. It yields the protein CASSSAGIGPNYGYTF. The chain joins TRBV3-1 to TRBJ1-2; TRBD1 is a possible D gene (5 bases). CDR1 and CDR2 (germline): LGHDT, YNNKEL (reference sequence). The CDR3 sequence is 16 residues long. V was clipped by 5 bases and J by 0 bases, with 16 bases between them.

This clonotype was detected only a few times. The rearrangement uses TRBV4-3 and TRBJ2-7, with D possibly matching TRBD1 (5 bases). CDR3 size: 18 residues. The germline CDR1 and CDR2 sequences are LGHNA and YSLEER. The V end lost 0 bases, the J end lost 0 bases, and 18 bases lay between the germline ends. The CDR3 nucleotides read TGCGCCAGCAGCCAAGATTGGGCCTGGCGACAGCGCTCCTACGAGCAGTACTTC. Its protein is CASSQDWAWRQRSYEQYF.

This clonotype was found many times. The V call is TRBV15, the J call TRBJ2-2, with 9 positions matching TRBD2. Trimming removed 6 bases from V and 1 base from J; junction bases left unmatched: 9. The CDR3 contains 17 residues. Germline lookup yields CDR1 LNHNV and CDR2 YYDKDF (reference sequence). CDR3: CATRLNSGSWNTGELFF. DNA for the CDR3: TGTGCCACCAGATTAAATAGCGGGAGCTGGAACACCGGGGAGCTGTTTTTT.

The chain uses TRBV11-2 and TRBJ2-1; 13 nucleotides agree with TRBD2. V shed 7 bases and J 8 bases; nucleotides not matched to a gene: 23. Germline values: CDR1 SGHAT, CDR2 FQNNGV. This CDR3 is 20 amino acids long. The CDR3 protein is CASKPVEEGQLAGGPYEQFF. The CDR3 DNA follows: TGTGCCAGCAAGCCCGTTGAAGAAGGGCAACTAGCGGGAGGGCCGTATGAGCAGTTCTTC.

This clonotype appeared many times. This chain connects TRBV11-3 to TRBJ2-1, with D possibly matching TRBD2 (6 bases). The CDR3 is made up of 16 amino acids. V lost 1 base to trimming and J lost 2 bases, with 12 bases between them. The germline V gene encodes CDR1 SGHNT and CDR2 YENEEA. CDR3: CASSLAAGFPYNEQFF. In DNA, the CDR3 is TGTGCCAGCAGCTTAGCGGCGGGATTCCCCTACAATGAGCAGTTCTTC.

This clonotype was seen repeatedly, ten times or more. This CDR3 reads CASLKDLGIYTEAFF. For the CDR3, the DNA is TGTGCCAGCCTCAAAGATCTCGGAATATACACTGAAGCTTTCTTT. The rearrangement uses TRBV19 and TRBJ1-1; D ambiguous. Trimming stripped 9 bases from V and 3 bases from J, with 20 bases between. Germline CDR1 is LNHDA and CDR2 is SQIVND (reference sequence). The CDR3 has 15 amino acids. Based on the CDR3 plus reference TRBV19 and TRBJ1-1, the full variable domain is DGGITQSPKYLFRKEGQNVTLSCEQNLNHDAMYWYRQDPGQGLRLIYYSQIVNDFQKGDIAEGYSVSREKKESFPLTVTSAQKNPTAFYLCASLKDLGIYTEAFFGQGTRLTVV.

This clonotype was found many times. The chain links TRBV19 to TRBJ2-1, with 8 nucleotides matching TRBD2. The CDR3 totals 15 residues. The trim removed 5 bases at V and 4 bases at J, leaving 7 bases unmatched. Germline loops: CDR1 LNHDA, CDR2 SQIVND (reference sequence). CDR3 protein: CASSVVAGLYNEQFF. The CDR3 nucleotides read TGTGCCAGTAGTGTTGTAGCGGGACTTTACAATGAGCAGTTCTTC.

This chain links TRBV12-3 or TRBV12-4 with TRBJ1-4; D not resolved. The CDR3 covers 16 residues. The ends were cut back, 3 bases at V and 2 bases at J, with 13 bases in the middle. The CDR3 reads CASSFWALNTNEKLFF. The CDR3 DNA reads TGTGCCAGCAGTTTTTGGGCGCTGAACACTAATGAAAAACTGTTTTTT.

Regarding this clonotype: Since a much larger clone is just one base distant, this may be a read error. V gene TRBV5-1 combines with J gene TRBJ2-1; the match to TRBD2 covers 10 bases. J gave up 7 bases and V 0 bases, and 4 bases lay outside the gene matches. Germline loops: CDR1 SGHRS, CDR2 YFSETQ. The CDR3 spans 15 residues. In DNA, the CDR3 is TGCGCCAGCAGCTTGGCGGGACTAGCGATAAATGAGCAGTTCTTC. Its translation is CASSLAGLAINEQFF.

The chain recombines TRBV10-3 with TRBJ2-3, with 7 bases aligning to TRBD1. This CDR3 contains 16 residues. V lost 2 bases and J lost 0; bases outside the gene matches: 5. The germline V gene has CDR1 ENHRY and CDR2 SYGVKD. This CDR3 is CAISETQGLSTDTQYF. DNA of the CDR3: TGTGCCATCAGTGAGACACAGGGGTTGAGCACAGATACGCAGTATTTT.

On this clonotype: This likely comes from a read error, as the CDR3 has no conserved phenylalanine or tryptophan at its end. The gene calls are TRBV7-8 and TRBJ1-1, with TRBD1 matching over 9 bases. The CDR3 covers 20 residues. Germline V lookup: CDR1 SGHVS, CDR2 FQNEAQ. With 1 base clipped from V and 0 bases from J, the junction kept 15 bases outside the gene matches. The CDR3 here is CASSLVGDRVHNFMNTEAFL. The CDR3 bases are TGTGCCAGCAGCTTAGTGGGGGACAGGGTCCACAACTTTATGAACACTGAAGCTTTCCTT.

This clonotype was seen repeatedly, ten times or more. This chain connects TRBV3-1 to TRBJ2-7; D unclear. The CDR3 covers 13 residues. Trimming left V 4 bases short and J 2 bases short, with 9 bases between. Germline V gives CDR1 LGHDT, CDR2 YNNKEL (reference sequence). CDR3 nucleotides: TGTGCCAGCAGCCCGGACGCAACCTACGAGCAGTACTTC. Protein sequence: CASSPDATYEQYF.

This clonotype came up many times. V and J are TRBV11-2 and TRBJ2-1; a possible D gene is TRBD2 (5 bases). This CDR3 is 16 amino acids long. The V gene's germline CDR1 is SGHAT and CDR2 FQNNGV. Deletions cut 3 bases from V and 0 bases from J, with 12 bases between. The chain's CDR3 is CASSLGSDFSYNEQFF. In nucleotides, the CDR3 is TGTGCCAGCAGCTTGGGGAGCGACTTCTCCTACAATGAGCAGTTCTTC.

The V gene is TRBV27, the J gene TRBJ2-2; 7 bases agree with TRBD2. Trimming removed 6 bases from V and 5 bases from J; junction bases left unmatched: 12. The CDR3 sequence is 16 residues long. Germline loops: CDR1 MNHEY, CDR2 SMNVEV (reference sequence). The CDR3 loop is CASSKLGLVGTGELFF. The CDR3 region has the DNA TGTGCCAGCAGCAAACTCGGACTAGTTGGTACCGGGGAGCTGTTTTTT.

This clonotype occurred many times. The chain recombines TRBV7-9 with TRBJ2-1, with a possible D match to TRBD1 (6 bases). The CDR3 length is 16 residues. Germline CDR1 SEHNR, CDR2 FQNEAQ (reference sequence). V was shortened by 2 bases and J by 1 base, with 12 bases between the two germline ends. The chain's CDR3 is CASSLWGRGSYNEQFF. CDR3 DNA sequence: TGTGCCAGCAGCTTATGGGGGCGAGGATCCTACAATGAGCAGTTCTTC.

The table lists this clonotype with a few counts. J is TRBJ1-1 and V is TRBV6-2 or TRBV6-3, with D uncertain. The CDR3 spans 13 residues. Trimming took 6 bases from V and 7 from J, leaving 15 bases between them. The V gene's germline CDR1 is MNHEY and CDR2 SVGEGT. The CDR3 DNA sequence: TGTGCCAGCAGGCCCGGGAACCGCCTTGAAGCTTTCTTT. This gives the protein CASRPGNRLEAFF.

The chain is built from TRBV18 and TRBJ2-3; TRBD1 is a possible D gene (6 bases). The CDR3 is 16 amino acids. V was shortened by 6 bases and J by 0 bases, with 16 bases between the two germline ends. Germline assignment: CDR1 KGHSH and CDR2 LQKENI. CDR3 nucleotide sequence: TGTGCCAGCTCCAATTTTGGGGGCACTAGCACAGATACGCAGTATTTT. The encoded protein is CASSNFGGTSTDTQYF. The full variable domain, rest sourced from reference TRBV18 and TRBJ2-3, is NAGVMQNPRHLVRRRGQEARLRCSPMKGHSHVYWYRQLPEEGLKFMVYLQKENIIDESGMPKERFSAEFPKEGPSILRIQQVVRGDSAAYFCASSNFGGTSTDTQYFGPGTRLTVL.

This clonotype occurred a few times. The chain has TRBV24-1 and TRBJ2-2; D is unclear. V lost 8 bases to trimming and J lost 1 base, with 7 bases between them. Germline V gives CDR1 KGHDR, CDR2 SFDVKD. CDR3 length: 13 amino acids. CDR3 sequence: CATTWGNTGELFF. The DNA of the CDR3 is TGTGCCACCACTTGGGGGAACACCGGGGAGCTGTTTTTT.

This rearrangement joins TRBV9 to TRBJ2-7, with 10 bases matching TRBD2. The CDR3 is 15 residues long. V lost 5 bases, J lost 1 base, and 6 bases stayed unmatched. Per the germline V gene, CDR1 is SGDLS and CDR2 is YYNGEE. CDR3: CASRPGLADSYEQYF. CDR3 nucleotide sequence: TGTGCCAGCAGACCTGGACTAGCGGATTCCTACGAGCAGTACTTC.

CDR3 nucleotide sequence: TGTGCCAGCAGCGTCGGAGGACAGTACAATCAGCCCCAGCATTTT. Translation gives CASSVGGQYNQPQHF. This chain uses TRBV9 with TRBJ1-5, with TRBD1 as a possible D gene (6 bases). This CDR3 region has 15 residues. Germline V CDR1 and CDR2: SGDLS, YYNGEE. The V gene lost 2 bases and the J gene lost 3 bases, with 12 bases spanning the gap. Together with reference TRBV9 and TRBJ1-5, the CDR3 gives the full variable domain: DSGVTQTPKHLITATGQRVTLRCSPRSGDLSVYWYQQSLDQGLQFLIQYYNGEERAKGNILERFSAQQFPDLHSELNLSSLELGDSALYFCASSVGGQYNQPQHFGDGTRLSIL.

This clonotype was observed at least ten times. DNA of the CDR3: TGTGCCAGCATCGTGGACATTTCGACGGGTCGCGGTGAAGCTTTCTTT. Translating gives CASIVDISTGRGEAFF. V gene TRBV7-2 combines with J gene TRBJ1-1, with a tentative D call TRBD1 (5 bases). The V and J ends lost 7 bases and 7 bases respectively, with 25 bases between them. This CDR3 region has 16 residues. Germline V lookup: CDR1 SGHTA, CDR2 FQGNSA. Complete variable domain (other parts from reference TRBV7-2 and TRBJ1-1): GAGVSQSPSNKVTEKGKDVELRCDPISGHTALYWYRQSLGQGLEFLIYFQGNSAPDKSGLPSDRFSAERTGGSVSTLTIQRTQQEDSAVYLCASIVDISTGRGEAFFGQGTRLTVV.

This clonotype was found many times. This chain connects TRBV10-3 to TRBJ2-2; 7 bases are shared with TRBD2. The CDR3 contains 15 residues. CDR1 ENHRY and CDR2 SYGVKD come from the germline V gene. The V and J ends lost 8 bases and 3 bases, in that order; junction bases with no gene match: 9. CDR3 region: CAIRDRAGDTGELFF. DNA of the CDR3: TGTGCCATCCGGGATCGTGCGGGAGACACCGGGGAGCTGTTTTTT.

This clonotype was recorded at least ten times. The chain employs TRBV11-2 and TRBJ2-3; TRBD2 agrees at 8 bases. The germline gives CDR1 SGHAT, CDR2 FQNNGV. V lost 5 bases and J lost 1; bases outside the gene matches: 11. The CDR3 is 17 residues long. CDR3 protein: CASSLLKRERGTDTQYF. The DNA of the CDR3 is TGTGCCAGCAGCCTGCTGAAGCGGGAGCGGGGCACAGATACGCAGTATTTT.

There are many counts of this clonotype. The J gene is TRBJ1-5, the V gene TRBV28; TRBD1 matches 7 bases. The CDR3 totals 14 residues. V shed 5 bases, J shed 6 bases, and the junction held 7 bases outside the gene matches. CDR1 and CDR2 from the germline V gene are MDHEN and SYDVKM. This CDR3 is CASSPGGRSQPQHF. In DNA form, the CDR3 reads TGTGCCAGCAGTCCAGGGGGTCGGAGTCAGCCCCAGCATTTT.

This clonotype was recorded many times. The V and J genes are TRBV28 and TRBJ1-5; D not certain. V was clipped by 8 bases and J by 3 bases, with 14 bases between them. CDR1 is MDHEN, CDR2 SYDVKM, per germline. The CDR3 sequence is 14 residues long. The CDR3 loop reads CASRSEGFNQPQHF. CDR3 sequence (DNA): TGTGCCAGCCGATCGGAGGGCTTCAATCAGCCCCAGCATTTT.

This clonotype has just a few counts. The gene calls are TRBV4-3 and TRBJ2-2; the match to TRBD2 covers 13 bases. V lost 3 bases, J lost 1 base, and 5 bases stayed unmatched. CDR3 size: 18 residues. From germline, CDR1 is LGHNA and CDR2 YSLEER. The CDR3 sequence is CASSQGTSGKLNTGELFF. The CDR3 coding sequence is TGCGCCAGCAGCCAGGGGACTAGCGGGAAATTGAACACCGGGGAGCTGTTTTTT.

The chain employs TRBV9 and TRBJ1-1; weak D call: TRBD1 (5 bases). The CDR3 sequence is 13 residues long. Per germline, CDR1 SGDLS and CDR2 YYNGEE. The ends were cut back, 0 bases at V and 4 bases at J, with 7 bases in the middle. For the CDR3, the DNA is TGTGCCAGCAGCGTAGATCAGGGCACTGAAGCTTTCTTT. It specifies CASSVDQGTEAFF. Full variable domain (rest looked up from reference TRBV9 and TRBJ1-1): DSGVTQTPKHLITATGQRVTLRCSPRSGDLSVYWYQQSLDQGLQFLIQYYNGEERAKGNILERFSAQQFPDLHSELNLSSLELGDSALYFCASSVDQGTEAFFGQGTRLTVV.

The table lists this clonotype with a few counts. The gene calls are TRBV29-1 and TRBJ2-1, with 8 positions matching TRBD1. CDR1 is SQVTM and CDR2 is ANQGSEA in the germline V gene. The CDR3 totals 13 residues. V was clipped by 6 bases and J by 3 bases; unmatched bases: 4. As DNA, the CDR3 is TGCAGCGTGCCCGGGACAGGCTACAATGAGCAGTTCTTC. Protein product: CSVPGTGYNEQFF.